The 13 T cell receptor beta chains below all came from one sample that was sequenced in a study of shared clonotypes between healthy human individuals. The table came from immunoSEQ multiplex PCR; TCRdb's copy has only in-frame clones and leaves some out. The sample lists about 960,000 clones; 76% were seen once. Sequenced: memory CD4+ T cells sorted from blood. Stated subset: CD45RA-negative fraction. Every receptor here comes from a man in his late teens or twenties in good health.

The V call is TRBV4-1, the J call TRBJ1-1; D is possibly TRBD1 (5 bases). The germline gives CDR1 MGHRA, CDR2 YSYEKL. Trimming cost V 4 bases and J 1 base, with 16 bases left between them. The CDR3 is made up of 16 amino acids. The CDR3: CASSLLPGGGNTEAFF. The CDR3, as DNA: TGCGCCAGCAGCCTCCTCCCCGGTGGGGGGAACACTGAAGCTTTCTTT.

This clone has just one count. The CDR3 is CASCSGQSNQPQHF. The CDR3 bases are TGTGCCAGCTGCTCAGGGCAGAGCAATCAGCCCCAGCATTTT. V usage is TRBV6-6 and J usage is TRBJ1-5, with a weak D call TRBD1 (5 bases). The CDR3 totals 14 residues. V gave up 8 bases and J gave up 1 base, with 12 bases separating them. CDR1 is MNHNY and CDR2 is SVGAGI in the germline V gene (reference sequence).

This clone turned up a few times. V and J are TRBV6-6 and TRBJ2-5; 8 bases line up with TRBD2. The CDR3 has 15 residues. Germline V gene data show CDR1 as MNHNY and CDR2 as SVGAGI (reference sequence). V was pared by 6 bases and J by 3 bases, with 9 bases of the junction left unmatched. The CDR3 region is CASSRPSGGEETQYF. The CDR3 DNA sequence: TGTGCCAGCAGCCGCCCCAGCGGGGGTGAAGAGACCCAGTACTTC.

The gene calls are TRBV5-6 and TRBJ1-1; 7 positions match TRBD1. From germline, CDR1 is SGHDT and CDR2 YYEEEE. V dropped 4 bases and J dropped 0; count of bases not matched to a gene: 15. This CDR3 contains 18 residues. CDR3 nucleotides: TGTGCCAGCAGCAAAGGACAGGCCTTAACCCTAATGAACACTGAAGCTTTCTTT. Translating gives CASSKGQALTLMNTEAFF.

V usage is TRBV10-3 and J usage is TRBJ1-6; D is perhaps TRBD1 (6 bases). CDR3 length equals 13 residues. Germline lookup yields CDR1 ENHRY and CDR2 SYGVKD. The ends were cut back, 6 bases at V and 10 bases at J, with 13 bases in the middle. The CDR3 is CAIRTDSYSPLHF. CDR3 nucleotide sequence: TGTGCCATCAGAACGGACAGTTACTCACCCCTCCACTTT.

The rearrangement uses TRBV4-3 and TRBJ2-1, with D perhaps matching TRBD1 or TRBD2 (5 bases each). CDR3 length: 14 amino acids. V was cut by 4 bases and J by 7 bases, with 14 bases left in between. Germline lookup yields CDR1 LGHNA and CDR2 YSLEER. This CDR3 is CASSPPGQRNEQFF. In DNA form, the CDR3 reads TGCGCCAGCAGCCCGCCGGGGCAGCGAAATGAGCAGTTCTTC.

This clone was recorded only once. The CDR3 here is CASSLVGLAESYEQYF. CDR3 DNA: TGTGCCAGCAGCTTAGTTGGACTAGCGGAATCCTACGAGCAGTACTTC. The chain is built from TRBV7-2 and TRBJ2-7, with TRBD2 matching 10 bases. This CDR3 is 16 amino acids long. From germline, CDR1 is SGHTA and CDR2 FQGNSA. The trim removed 1 base at V and 1 base at J, leaving 4 bases unmatched.

The chain is built from TRBV2 and TRBJ1-1; D is unresolved. The CDR3 has 14 residues. V was cut by 6 bases and J by 2 bases, with 13 bases left in between. Per the germline V gene, CDR1 is SNHLY and CDR2 is FYNNEI. The CDR3 is CASSLGRTNTEAFF. The CDR3 DNA sequence: TGTGCCAGCAGCCTTGGACGGACCAACACTGAAGCTTTCTTT.

The V gene is TRBV11-2, the J gene TRBJ2-7; 13 nucleotides match TRBD2. Germline V lookup: CDR1 SGHAT, CDR2 FQNNGV. V shed 6 bases, J shed 3 bases, and the junction held 5 bases outside the gene matches. This CDR3 is built from 15 residues. CDR3 residues: CASRRTSGRSYEQYF. CDR3 sequence (DNA): TGTGCCAGCAGAAGGACTAGCGGGAGAAGCTACGAGCAGTACTTC.

The rearrangement links TRBV5-4 to TRBJ2-1; D unclear. The V and J ends lost 0 bases and 0 bases respectively, with 7 bases between them. This CDR3 region has 15 residues. Per the germline V gene, CDR1 is SGHNT and CDR2 is YYREEE (reference sequence). The CDR3 region is CASSLDPSSYNEQFF. Written as DNA, the CDR3 is TGTGCCAGCAGCTTGGACCCCAGCTCCTACAATGAGCAGTTCTTC.

This CDR3 reads CASTRGGSTDTQYF. The CDR3 DNA reads TGTGCCAGCACCCGGGGGGGAAGCACAGATACGCAGTATTTT. The V call is TRBV6-8, the J call TRBJ2-3, with TRBD2 matching 8 bases. V lost 7 bases, J lost 0 bases, and 3 bases stayed unmatched. Per the germline V gene, CDR1 is MNHGY and CDR2 is SAAAGT. The CDR3 length is 14 residues.

This chain connects TRBV7-8 to TRBJ2-1; 10 bases are a match to TRBD2. V shed 4 bases and J 5 bases; nucleotides not matched to a gene: 8. This CDR3 has 16 residues. The germline V gene encodes CDR1 SGHVS and CDR2 FQNEAQ. CDR3 sequence (DNA): TGTGCCAGCAGCTCTAGGAGCGGGGGGGCGAACAATGAGCAGTTCTTC. It is translated as CASSSRSGGANNEQFF. Complete variable domain (other parts from reference TRBV7-8 and TRBJ2-1): GAGVSQSPRYKVAKRGQDVALRCDPISGHVSLFWYQQALGQGPEFLTYFQNEAQLDKSGLPSDRFFAERPEGSVSTLKIQRTQQEDSAVYLCASSSRSGGANNEQFFGPGTRLTVL.

With regard to this clone: With a much larger clone just one base away, this may be a read error. At the DNA level, this CDR3 is encoded by other sequences in the same sample as well. This sequence joins TRBV7-6 and TRBJ2-2; no definite D call. Germline CDR1 is SGHVS and CDR2 is FNYEAQ. The CDR3 has 12 amino acids. Trimming took 1 base from V and 4 from J, leaving 1 base between them. The CDR3 loop is CASSLGTGELFF. For the CDR3, the DNA is TGTGCCAGCAGCTTAGGCACCGGGGAGCTGTTTTTT.